The sequence of this TCR beta chain was determined in a study of blood T cell repertoires in COVID-19. Clones were sequenced by immunoSEQ multiplex PCR, and TCRdb holds only the in-frame ones, with some missing. The repertoire has around 8,000 clones, 88% of them found once; the top ten carry roughly 9.9%. The germline CDR1 and CDR2 sequences are SEHNR and FQNEAQ (reference sequence). The length of the CDR3 is 15 residues. The V segment lost 1 base and the J segment 3 bases; nucleotides outside the gene matches: 5. This sequence originates from a human donor in a cohort sampled during active COVID-19. The sequencing sample was made of peripheral blood. V usage is TRBV7-9 and J usage is TRBJ1-2; 7 nucleotides agree with TRBD1. CDR3 sequence (DNA): TGTGCCAGCAGCTTAGACAGGGGTGGAGACTATGGCTACACCTTC. Protein product: CASSLDRGGDYGYTF.